Shown below are 30 T cell receptor beta chains from a single sample sequenced in a study of cytomegalovirus exposure and HLA in healthy donors. The PCR employed 60 Vbeta primers together with 13 Jbeta primers. The data were produced by immunoSEQ multiplex PCR, yet TCRdb's version contains in-frame clones alone and is incomplete. In the table there are approximately 150,000 clones, 70% to 85% of which are singletons. The sample was PBMCs. These receptors all come from an older woman in good health and CMV-seropositive.

This clone showed up just once. The chain links TRBV7-6 to TRBJ2-3; no reliable D call. The V end was cut by 1 base, the J end by 2 bases, with 4 bases between. CDR1 is SGHVS and CDR2 is FNYEAQ in the germline V gene. This CDR3 region has 13 residues. The CDR3 DNA reads TGTGCCAGCAGCTTAGTCCTCACAGATACGCAGTATTTT. Translation: CASSLVLTDTQYF.

This CDR3 is CASSGHEGLAVYNEQFF. DNA for the CDR3: TGTGCCAGCAGCGGACATGAGGGACTAGCGGTCTACAATGAGCAGTTCTTC. This chain uses TRBV7-2 with TRBJ2-1, with 11 nucleotides matching TRBD2. This CDR3 has 17 amino acids. CDR1 and CDR2 from the germline V gene are SGHTA and FQGNSA. V dropped 5 bases and J dropped 3; count of bases not matched to a gene: 9.

This chain connects TRBV28 to TRBJ1-1; no clear D. The ends were cut back, 3 bases at V and 0 bases at J, with 5 bases in the middle. This CDR3 contains 13 residues. Germline values: CDR1 MDHEN, CDR2 SYDVKM. The CDR3 protein is CASSLQVNTEAFF. DNA for the CDR3: TGTGCCAGCAGTTTGCAGGTGAACACTGAAGCTTTCTTT.

This sequence joins TRBV29-1 and TRBJ2-2, with D maybe TRBD2 (6 bases). CDR1 SQVTM and CDR2 ANQGSEA come from the germline V gene. The length of the CDR3 is 14 residues. V lost 4 bases and J lost 3, with 12 bases in between. The chain's CDR3 is CSVAPGVDTGELFF. CDR3 nucleotides: TGCAGCGTTGCTCCGGGAGTGGACACCGGGGAGCTGTTTTTT.

This chain links TRBV10-3 with TRBJ2-3; 12 nucleotides align to TRBD2. The CDR3 covers 17 residues. Trimming cost V 10 bases and J 5 bases; bases outside gene matches: 16. Germline CDR1 is ENHRY and CDR2 is SYGVKD. The CDR3, as DNA: TGTGCCACCTTACCGGGGCTAGCGGGAGGGCCGGTAGATACGCAGTATTTT. It translates to CATLPGLAGGPVDTQYF.

The chain links TRBV30 to TRBJ1-3; unclear D gene. The CDR3 is 11 amino acids. The germline gives CDR1 GTSNPN, CDR2 SVGIG (reference sequence). V was shortened by 3 bases and J by 6 bases, with 6 bases between the two germline ends. CDR3 amino acids: CAWSSINTIYF. Here the CDR3 DNA reads TGTGCCTGGAGCAGTATAAACACCATATATTTT.

The chain carries TRBV7-2 and TRBJ2-1; the match to TRBD2 covers 11 bases. Losses at the gene ends were 6 bases for V and 3 bases for J; bases not matched to a gene: 1. CDR1 and CDR2 (germline): SGHTA, FQGNSA. The CDR3 has 14 amino acids. In DNA form, the CDR3 reads TGTGCCAGCAGACTAGCGGGAGTCTACAATGAGCAGTTCTTC. It codes for CASRLAGVYNEQFF.

This clone was observed a few times. This chain connects TRBV10-3 to TRBJ2-1, with 11 bases fitting TRBD2. The CDR3 runs 14 residues. Germline V gives CDR1 ENHRY, CDR2 SYGVKD. V lost 7 bases and J lost 6; bases outside the gene matches: 5. The CDR3 region is CAIKSSGGSNEQFF. CDR3 sequence (DNA): TGTGCCATCAAATCTAGCGGGGGGAGCAATGAGCAGTTCTTC.

The V and J genes are TRBV6-5 and TRBJ2-2; 8 bases align to TRBD1. The junction had 6 bases not matched to a gene; V was cut back by 4 bases and J by 5 bases. The CDR3 contains 15 residues. The germline V gene encodes CDR1 MNHEY and CDR2 SVGAGI. The CDR3 region has the DNA TGTGCCAGCAGTTGGGGACAGGTTGGAACCGGGGAGCTGTTTTTT. Translated: CASSWGQVGTGELFF.

The chain couples TRBV7-2 to TRBJ1-2; tentatively, D is TRBD1 (6 bases). CDR3 length: 14 residues. Germline V gives CDR1 SGHTA, CDR2 FQGNSA. Trimming shortened V by 2 bases and J by 8 bases, and 15 bases separated the two germline ends. The CDR3 coding sequence is TGTGCCAGCAGCTTAATGGCAGGGGCGGAAGGCTACACCTTC. As protein: CASSLMAGAEGYTF.

This chain joins TRBV19 and TRBJ2-7; 7 positions agree with TRBD1. V was pared by 4 bases and J by 2 bases, with 2 bases of the junction left unmatched. The CDR3 runs to 13 residues. CDR1 is LNHDA and CDR2 is SQIVND in the germline V gene (reference sequence). CDR3 in amino acids: CASSRGQTYEQYF. In DNA, the CDR3 is TGTGCCAGTAGTAGGGGACAGACCTACGAGCAGTACTTC.

The J gene is TRBJ2-2, the V gene TRBV28; D may be TRBD1 (5 bases). Looked up from germline, CDR1 is MDHEN and CDR2 is SYDVKM. V was shortened by 4 bases and J by 5 bases, with 11 bases between the two germline ends. The CDR3 extends over 14 amino acids. The CDR3 DNA sequence: TGTGCCAGCAGTTCCACCACAGGTACCGGGGAGCTGTTTTTT. Translating it yields CASSSTTGTGELFF.

The chain recombines TRBV7-2 with TRBJ1-5; 9 positions match TRBD1. Germline CDR1 is SGHTA and CDR2 is FQGNSA. Trimming at V came to 1 base and at J to 2 bases, leaving 6 bases not matched to a gene. The CDR3 is 17 amino acids. The CDR3 here is CASSLGGTGRGNQPQHF. DNA of the CDR3: TGTGCCAGCAGCTTAGGGGGGACAGGGAGAGGCAATCAGCCCCAGCATTTT.

The chain is built from TRBV5-6 and TRBJ2-7; TRBD2 aligns across 12 bases. The ends lost 4 bases at V and 1 base at J; junction bases unmatched: 6. The CDR3 length is 16 residues. CDR1 and CDR2 (germline): SGHDT, YYEEEE. CDR3 nucleotides: TGTGCCAGCAGCACTACCACTAGCGGGAGGTCCTACGAGCAGTACTTC. Translated, it gives CASSTTTSGRSYEQYF. The whole variable domain, remainder taken from reference TRBV5-6 and TRBJ2-7, is DAGVTQSPTHLIKTRGQQVTLRCSPKSGHDTVSWYQQALGQGPQFIFQYYEEEERQRGNFPDRFSGHQFPNYSSELNVNALLLGDSALYLCASSTTTSGRSYEQYFGPGTRLTVT.

The chain employs TRBV7-2 and TRBJ2-7; 10 bases are a match to TRBD2. Trimming removed 6 bases from V and 2 bases from J; junction bases left unmatched: 7. The CDR3 length is 15 residues. From germline, CDR1 is SGHTA and CDR2 FQGNSA. CDR3 nucleotide sequence: TGTGCCAGCAGAAAGGGACTAGCGCATGCCTACGAGCAGTACTTC. This encodes CASRKGLAHAYEQYF.

The genes are TRBV28 and TRBJ1-1; 10 bases line up with TRBD1. This CDR3 spans 14 amino acids. V trimming: 10 bases; J trimming: 8 bases; junction bases outside the gene matches: 13. Germline loops: CDR1 MDHEN, CDR2 SYDVKM. The CDR3 nucleotides read TGTGCCACCCAACCCTCTGACAGGGGGCCGGAAGCTTTCTTT. Protein sequence: CATQPSDRGPEAFF.

This clone was seen a few times. The chain joins TRBV5-4 to TRBJ2-5; D gene uncertain. Germline CDR1 reads SGHNT; CDR2 reads YYREEE (reference sequence). CDR3 length equals 12 residues. Between the trimmed V and J ends, which lost 3 bases and 5 bases, there was a span of 8 bases. CDR3 coding DNA: TGTGCCAGCAGCTCGTTCCGGGAGACCCAGTACTTC. Its protein product is CASSSFRETQYF.

This clone was counted a single time. The chain joins TRBV6-5 to TRBJ2-2, with D possibly matching TRBD1 (5 bases). The CDR3 runs 15 residues. Per the germline V gene, CDR1 is MNHEY and CDR2 is SVGAGI. The ends were cut back, 2 bases at V and 5 bases at J, with 12 bases in the middle. The CDR3 loop reads CASSYMQGSTGELFF. In DNA form, the CDR3 reads TGTGCCAGCAGTTACATGCAGGGATCAACCGGGGAGCTGTTTTTT.

The rearrangement joins TRBV28 to TRBJ1-5; no definite D call. There are 12 residues in the CDR3. V shed 8 bases and J shed 5 bases, with 10 bases lying between them. CDR1 MDHEN and CDR2 SYDVKM come from the germline V gene. CDR3 DNA sequence: TGTGCCAGCGGGAGATATGATCAGCCCCAGCATTTT. This encodes CASGRYDQPQHF. Full variable domain (outside the CDR3, taken from reference TRBV28 and TRBJ1-5): DVKVTQSSRYLVKRTGEKVFLECVQDMDHENMFWYRQDPGLGLRLIYFSYDVKMKEKGDIPEGYSVSREKKERFSLILESASTNQTSMYLCASGRYDQPQHFGDGTRLSIL.

The chain employs TRBV30 and TRBJ1-5; 7 positions agree with TRBD1. The CDR3 consists of 13 residues. Germline CDR1 and CDR2: GTSNPN and SVGIG (reference sequence). Germline trimming cut 3 bases from V and 3 bases from J; bases unmatched to any gene: 2. As DNA, the CDR3 is TGTGCCTGGAGGGGACAGTTCAATCAGCCCCAGCATTTT. It is translated as CAWRGQFNQPQHF. The entire variable domain, with the rest obtained from reference TRBV30 and TRBJ1-5, is as follows: SQTIHQWPATLVQPVGSPLSLECTVEGTSNPNLYWYRQAAGRGLQLLFYSVGIGQISSEVPQNLSASRPQDRQFILSSKKLLLSDSGFYLCAWRGQFNQPQHFGDGTRLSIL.

The chain is built from TRBV5-6 and TRBJ1-2; 9 bases line up with TRBD1. The germline V gene has CDR1 SGHDT and CDR2 YYEEEE. The V gene end was trimmed by 2 bases and the J gene end by 0 bases; junction bases not matched to a gene: 11. This CDR3 has 18 amino acids. CDR3 in amino acids: CASSFRTGTGIPNYGYTF. Here the CDR3 DNA reads TGTGCCAGCAGCTTTCGAACCGGGACAGGGATTCCTAACTATGGCTACACCTTC.

This chain connects TRBV6-5 to TRBJ2-3, with D possibly TRBD2 on 5 matching bases. Trimming took 5 bases from V and 5 from J, leaving 8 bases between them. Germline CDR1 is MNHEY and CDR2 is SVGAGI. The CDR3 is 12 amino acids. The CDR3 DNA is TGTGCCAGCAGTCCCAGCGGAGATACGCAGTATTTT. Protein: CASSPSGDTQYF.

The rearrangement joins TRBV6-5 to TRBJ2-1; no firm D call. This CDR3 region has 15 residues. Trimming stripped 7 bases from V and 5 bases from J, with 18 bases between. The germline CDR1 and CDR2 sequences are MNHEY and SVGAGI. CDR3 loop: CASTSAVIRNNEQFF. CDR3 coding DNA: TGTGCCAGCACCTCCGCGGTAATTAGGAACAATGAGCAGTTCTTC.

The chain employs TRBV18 and TRBJ2-1; D not certain. CDR1 is KGHSH, CDR2 LQKENI, per germline. This CDR3 contains 13 residues. Trimming took off 0 bases at V and 6 bases at J, with 6 bases between the two ends. In nucleotides, the CDR3 is TGTGCCAGCTCACCACCGCCAGGCAATGAGCAGTTCTTC. Translating it yields CASSPPPGNEQFF. Using reference TRBV18 and TRBJ2-1 for the parts outside the CDR3, the full variable domain is NAGVMQNPRHLVRRRGQEARLRCSPMKGHSHVYWYRQLPEEGLKFMVYLQKENIIDESGMPKERFSAEFPKEGPSILRIQQVVRGDSAAYFCASSPPPGNEQFFGPGTRLTVL.

The chain is built from TRBV5-1 and TRBJ1-5; D possibly corresponds to TRBD1 (6 bases). V lost 0 bases to trimming and J lost 5 bases, with 12 bases between them. The CDR3 consists of 15 residues. The V gene's germline CDR1 is SGHRS and CDR2 YFSETQ. The CDR3, as DNA: TGCGCCAGCAGCTTGGACGGCAGGGGCGATCAGCCCCAGCATTTT. It translates to CASSLDGRGDQPQHF. Full variable domain (outside the CDR3, taken from reference TRBV5-1 and TRBJ1-5): KAGVTQTPRYLIKTRGQQVTLSCSPISGHRSVSWYQQTPGQGLQFLFEYFSETQRNKGNFPGRFSGRQFSNSRSEMNVSTLELGDSALYLCASSLDGRGDQPQHFGDGTRLSIL.

This chain joins TRBV6-1 and TRBJ2-3, with a weak D call TRBD1 (6 bases). The V gene's germline CDR1 is MNHNS and CDR2 SASEGT. CDR3 size: 14 residues. Trimming cost V 6 bases and J 4 bases, with 14 bases left between them. This chain's CDR3 is CASSPRGWADTQYF. CDR3 nucleotide sequence: TGTGCCAGCAGCCCCAGGGGTTGGGCAGATACGCAGTATTTT.

This chain links TRBV28 with TRBJ2-5; tentative D call: TRBD2 (5 bases). Germline CDR1 MDHEN, CDR2 SYDVKM. The CDR3 covers 14 residues. Trimming removed 5 bases at V and 5 bases at J, with 15 bases between. CDR3 coding DNA: TGTGCCAGCAGTGGAAACCAGCGGTGGGAGACCCAGTACTTC. Residues: CASSGNQRWETQYF.

The rearrangement uses TRBV27 and TRBJ1-2, with D hard to call. Germline lookup yields CDR1 MNHEY and CDR2 SMNVEV (reference sequence). V was shortened by 9 bases and J by 7 bases, with 18 bases between the two germline ends. The CDR3 is made up of 13 amino acids. The chain's CDR3 is CASRTLGAGGYTF. As DNA, the CDR3 is TGTGCCAGTAGAACTCTGGGCGCGGGTGGCTACACCTTC.

This rearrangement joins TRBV5-4 to TRBJ2-5; no definite D call. V shed 4 bases and J shed 7 bases, with 11 bases lying between them. CDR3 size: 12 residues. The V gene's germline CDR1 is SGHNT and CDR2 YYREEE (reference sequence). Here the CDR3 DNA reads TGTGCCAGCAGCCCCCCGGTCGGGACCCAGTACTTC. This codes for CASSPPVGTQYF.

The chain employs TRBV19 and TRBJ1-2; D is unclear. V gave up 7 bases and J gave up 2 bases, with 8 bases separating them. This CDR3 comprises 12 residues. Germline lookup yields CDR1 LNHDA and CDR2 SQIVND (reference sequence). The CDR3 nucleotides read TGTGCCAGTACCCAGGCAAACTATGGCTACACCTTC. The encoded protein is CASTQANYGYTF.